This TCR beta chain was sequenced during a study of shared clonotypes between healthy human individuals. The protocol was immunoSEQ multiplex PCR, while the TCRdb copy is restricted to in-frame clones and leaves out a portion. The sample records some 1.5 million clones, 95% to 99% being singletons. With 4 bases clipped from V and 5 bases from J, the junction kept 6 bases outside the gene matches. This CDR3 region has 14 residues. The germline V gene has CDR1 SGHDT and CDR2 YYEEEE. What was sequenced was naive CD4+ T cells sorted from blood. Specified subset: CD45RA+ positively selected. V usage is TRBV5-6 and J usage is TRBJ1-1; 9 positions agree with TRBD1. This clonotype was obtained from a young man in good health. DNA for the CDR3: TGTGCCAGCAGCACCACCGACAGGGGGACTGAAGCTTTCTTT. Amino acids: CASSTTDRGTEAFF.